These 7 T cell receptor beta chains share one sample of origin, sequenced in a study of T-cell reconstitution after alpha-beta-depleted transplantation in children. Construction of the TCRbeta library involved unique molecular identifiers. MiXCR, run by TCRdb on the PCR reads, gives a single entry per CDR3 protein. The repertoire has hundreds of thousands of distinct CDR3 sequences, 15% to 20% of them found once; the top ten carry about 32%. Here the sequenced sample was PBMCs, mostly from graft donor cells, taken 360 days after TCRalphabeta/CD19-depleted stem cell transplant. The receptors were gathered from a boy younger than two who had a stem cell transplant for Wiskott-Aldrich syndrome, so the T cells may come from the graft donor.

This clonotype was observed a few times. J is TRBJ2-2 and V is TRBV4-3; D call uncertain. Between the trimmed V and J ends, which lost 0 bases and 1 base, there was a span of 3 bases. Per the germline V gene, CDR1 is LGHNA and CDR2 is YSLEER. The CDR3 is 14 residues long. The CDR3 DNA is TGCGCCAGCAGCCAAGATCAGAACACCGGGGAGCTGTTTTTT. Its protein is CASSQDQNTGELFF.

J is TRBJ2-5 and V is TRBV7-6; D may be TRBD1 or TRBD2 (5 bases each). CDR1 is SGHVS and CDR2 is FNYEAQ in the germline V gene. V lost 5 bases, J lost 7 bases, and 11 bases lay in between. CDR3 length equals 12 residues. This chain's CDR3 is CASSRGVATQYF. The CDR3 DNA is TGTGCCAGCAGCCGAGGGGTGGCGACCCAGTACTTC.

The rearrangement uses TRBV28 and TRBJ1-5; no definite D call. The germline gives CDR1 MDHEN, CDR2 SYDVKM. The germline V and J ends were trimmed by 3 bases and 10 bases, with 10 bases remaining between them. This CDR3 has 12 amino acids. CDR3 residues: CASSFLYQPQHF. The CDR3, as DNA: TGTGCCAGCAGTTTCCTGTACCAACCCCAGCATTTT.

The chain joins TRBV5-5 to TRBJ2-2, with TRBD2 matching over 10 bases. The CDR3 has 18 amino acids. Trimming cost V 3 bases and J 3 bases; bases outside gene matches: 11. CDR1 and CDR2 (germline): SGHKS, YYEKEE (reference sequence). CDR3 sequence reads: CASSYLATSGSDTGELFF. The CDR3 region has the DNA TGTGCCAGCAGCTACCTCGCGACTAGCGGGTCGGACACCGGGGAGCTGTTTTTT. The full variable domain, in which reference TRBV5-5 and TRBJ2-2 provide the parts outside the CDR3, is DAGVTQSPTHLIKTRGQQVTLRCSPISGHKSVSWYQQVLGQGPQFIFQYYEKEERGRGNFPDRFSARQFPNYSSELNVNALLLGDSALYLCASSYLATSGSDTGELFFGEGSRLTVL.

The gene calls are TRBV11-2 and TRBJ2-7, with D maybe TRBD2 (5 bases). Trimming stripped 3 bases from V and 6 bases from J, with 12 bases between. Germline CDR1 SGHAT, CDR2 FQNNGV. The CDR3 length is 13 residues. Written as DNA, the CDR3 is TGTGCCAGCAGCTTTTTCGGGGTAGCCGAGCAGTACTTC. It yields the protein CASSFFGVAEQYF.

J is TRBJ2-2 and V is TRBV10-3, with 7 bases identical to TRBD2. The germline V gene encodes CDR1 ENHRY and CDR2 SYGVKD. The CDR3 extends over 21 amino acids. V lost 3 bases to trimming and J lost 3 bases; unmatched junction nucleotides: 22. The CDR3 bases are TGTGCCATCAGTGACCCGAATGTATGGCTAGCGGATGCAACGGACACCGGGGAGCTGTTTTTT. Translation: CAISDPNVWLADATDTGELFF.

This clonotype was seen a handful of times. V is TRBV6-1 and J is TRBJ2-7, with D perhaps matching TRBD2 (6 bases). Deletions cut 6 bases from V and 0 bases from J, with 12 bases between. Germline V CDR1 and CDR2: MNHNS, SASEGT. The length of the CDR3 is 14 residues. CDR3 coding DNA: TGTGCCAGCAGGAGGGACTTTAGCTCCTACGAGCAGTACTTC. This codes for CASRRDFSSYEQYF.